This entry features one T cell receptor (beta chain) sequence. The antigen is not known. The sample originates from a study of T cell repertoires in cytomegalovirus infection. Study-level background: CMV epitopes that were recently identified and HLA-C-restricted were used alongside well-studied HLA-B-restricted ones. Through public TCR beta signatures, both CMV infection and matching HLA type were indicated.

The J segment lost 4 bases and the V segment lost 2 bases, leaving 3 bases of the junction unmatched. This CDR3 region has 14 residues. From germline, CDR1 is LNHDA and CDR2 SQIVND (reference sequence). General study results and limits: There were carriers of CMV plus the relevant HLA, and cumulative public TCR beta family frequency identified them.

One entry per CDR3 protein results from TCRdb running MiXCR on the reads. The sample holds about 920,000 distinct CDR3 sequences, 25% to 40% seen once. The source material was cultured CD8+ T cells from PBMCs, sampled from culture after CMV antigen stimulation. This clonotype originated in a human donor in good health (CMV status not recorded). Some clones in this sample may be carry-over from other donors' samples. The V call is TRBV19, the J call TRBJ1-1; 8 nucleotides agree with TRBD1. CDR3 residues: CASSIRDRGTEAFF. CDR3 coding DNA: TGTGCCAGTAGTATACGAGACAGGGGCACTGAAGCTTTCTTT.